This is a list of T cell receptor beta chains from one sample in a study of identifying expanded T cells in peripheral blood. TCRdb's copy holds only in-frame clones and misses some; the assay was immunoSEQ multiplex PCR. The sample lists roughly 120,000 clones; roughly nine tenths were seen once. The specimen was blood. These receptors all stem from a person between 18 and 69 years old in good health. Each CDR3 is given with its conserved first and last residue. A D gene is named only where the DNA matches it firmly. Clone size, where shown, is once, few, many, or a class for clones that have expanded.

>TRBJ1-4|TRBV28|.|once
TGTGCCAGCAGTTTGGGTAGGGCCAATTTACTGTTTTTT
CASSLGRANLLFF
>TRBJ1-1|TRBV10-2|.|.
TGCGCCAGCATCAGGACCGGGGGGAACACTGAAGCTTTCTTT
CASIRTGGNTEAFF
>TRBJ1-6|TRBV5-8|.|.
TGTGCCAGCAGCCCCTGGAGGGGGGGAAACTCACCCCTCCACTTT
CASSPWRGGNSPLHF
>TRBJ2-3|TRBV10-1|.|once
TGCGCCAGCAGTGAGGGGGCAGATACGCAGTATTTT
CASSEGADTQYF
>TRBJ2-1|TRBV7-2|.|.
TGTGCCAGCAGCTTAGAACTAGCCAATGAGCAGTTCTTC
CASSLELANEQFF
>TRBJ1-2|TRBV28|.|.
TGTGCCAGCAGTTTATTGGCTAACTATGGCTACACCTTC
CASSLLANYGYTF
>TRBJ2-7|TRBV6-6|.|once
TGTGCCAGCAGTTACGGGATCTACGAGCAGTACTTC
CASSYGIYEQYF
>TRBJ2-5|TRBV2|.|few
TGTGCCAGCAGTGCCACTAGACAAGAGACCCAGTACTTC
CASSATRQETQYF
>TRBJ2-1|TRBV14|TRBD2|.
TGTGCCAGCAGCCGACTAGCGGGAGGTATAGGCTACAATGAGCAGTTCTTC
CASSRLAGGIGYNEQFF
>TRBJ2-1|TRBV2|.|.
TGTGCCAGCACCTTGGTAGTGGTCTCCTACAATGAGCAGTTCTTC
CASTLVVVSYNEQFF
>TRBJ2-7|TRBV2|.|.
TGTGCCAGCAGTGTCGTAGGGAGCTACGAGCAGTACTTC
CASSVVGSYEQYF
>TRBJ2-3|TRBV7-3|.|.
TGTGCCAGCAGCTTAGGGGACGACTTCGATACGCAGTATTTT
CASSLGDDFDTQYF
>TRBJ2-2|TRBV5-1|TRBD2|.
TGCGCCAGCGAATCTCCCGGACTAGCGGGAACAGCCGGGGAGCTGTTTTTT
CASESPGLAGTAGELFF
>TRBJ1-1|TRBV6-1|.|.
TGTGCCAGCAGTGACGATCTGGAGGAAGCTTTCTTT
CASSDDLEEAFF